Below, 22 T cell receptor beta chains from the same sample are listed, as sequenced in a study of a mutant IDH1 vaccine in newly diagnosed glioma. Clones were sequenced by immunoSEQ multiplex PCR, and TCRdb holds only the in-frame ones, with some missing. Of fewer than 70,000 clones detected, around four fifths appear once; the ten largest clones hold under 4.5%. The antigens for these receptors are not known. The sample's time point: week 47, end of study. In every dose of vaccine, 300 ug of mutant IDH1 20-mer peptide was given alongside topical imiquimod. The sample here was PBMCs, taken from a glioma patient whose treatment included an IDH1 peptide vaccine. These receptor sequences come from a young man with glioma.

V and J are TRBV28 and TRBJ2-6; 7 nucleotides align to TRBD1. After removal of 5 bases from V and 1 base from J, the junction contained 8 bases not matched to a gene. Germline V gene lookup returns CDR1 MDHEN and CDR2 SYDVKM. This CDR3 has 17 residues. DNA for the CDR3: TGTGCCAGCAGTCCTAATACAGGGGTGTCTGGGGCCAACGTCCTGACTTTC. This sequence encodes CASSPNTGVSGANVLTF.

The V gene is TRBV18, the J gene TRBJ1-6; tentative D call: TRBD1 (6 bases). CDR3 size: 14 residues. The germline CDR1 and CDR2 sequences are KGHSH and LQKENI. Deletions cut 5 bases from V and 11 bases from J, with 16 bases between. The CDR3 sequence is CASSSSRQDPPLHF. The CDR3 bases are TGTGCCAGCTCATCCTCCCGACAGGATCCACCCCTCCACTTT.

The chain links TRBV6-5 to TRBJ2-7; 10 nucleotides match TRBD1. V lost 0 bases to trimming and J lost 6 bases; unmatched junction nucleotides: 5. The CDR3 extends over 15 amino acids. The germline V gene has CDR1 MNHEY and CDR2 SVGAGI. CDR3 sequence: CASSYSRDRGGEQYF. The CDR3 nucleotides read TGTGCCAGCAGTTACTCAAGGGACAGGGGAGGCGAGCAGTACTTC.

This clone was seen just once. The chain's CDR3 is CASSLELAREQYF. The CDR3 nucleotides read TGTGCCAGCAGCCTAGAGCTAGCGAGAGAGCAGTACTTC. This chain joins TRBV7-9 and TRBJ2-7, with D possibly matching TRBD2 (6 bases). The CDR3 has 13 amino acids. Trimming removed 5 bases at V and 7 bases at J, with 15 bases between. Germline CDR1 SEHNR, CDR2 FQNEAQ (reference sequence).

The chain couples TRBV27 to TRBJ1-1; the D gene is possibly TRBD1 (6 bases). Germline values: CDR1 MNHEY, CDR2 SMNVEV (reference sequence). This CDR3 has 16 residues. The V end lost 6 bases, the J end lost 0 bases, and 17 bases lay between the germline ends. Here the CDR3 DNA reads TGTGCCAGCAGCGTATTTGGGGGCACGATGAACACTGAAGCTTTCTTT. Its protein is CASSVFGGTMNTEAFF.

The chain carries TRBV5-1 and TRBJ2-7; TRBD1 matches 7 bases. Germline V gene data show CDR1 as SGHRS and CDR2 as YFSETQ. V gave up 4 bases and J gave up 3 bases; unmatched junction bases: 13. The CDR3 is 16 amino acids. The CDR3: CASSLSTGEALYEQYF. CDR3 in DNA: TGCGCCAGCAGCCTTTCAACAGGGGAAGCCCTCTACGAGCAGTACTTC.

The J gene is TRBJ1-6, the V gene TRBV6-5; TRBD1 matches 7 bases. The CDR3 is 15 residues long. The V gene's germline CDR1 is MNHEY and CDR2 SVGAGI. The V and J ends lost 5 bases and 6 bases, in that order; junction bases with no gene match: 7. The chain's CDR3 is CASSLMQGVNSPLHF. The CDR3 coding sequence is TGTGCCAGCAGTCTTATGCAGGGGGTTAATTCACCCCTCCACTTT.

The chain combines TRBV4-1 with TRBJ2-1; D ambiguous. V lost 4 bases to trimming and J lost 7 bases, with 8 bases between them. Germline V gene data show CDR1 as MGHRA and CDR2 as YSYEKL. The CDR3 spans 12 residues. CDR3 loop: CASSPRYNEQFF. CDR3 DNA: TGCGCCAGCAGCCCTCGATATAATGAGCAGTTCTTC.

The V call is TRBV11-3, the J call TRBJ2-1; D is uncertain. V was shortened by 0 bases and J by 9 bases, with 9 bases between the two germline ends. Germline values: CDR1 SGHNT, CDR2 YENEEA. CDR3 length: 13 amino acids. The CDR3 sequence: CASSLDYRAEQFF. The CDR3 nucleotides read TGTGCCAGCAGCTTAGATTATAGGGCTGAGCAGTTCTTC.

The rearrangement joins TRBV30 to TRBJ1-4; 8 nucleotides align to TRBD1. CDR3 length: 15 residues. Germline V CDR1 and CDR2: GTSNPN, SVGIG (reference sequence). V shed 4 bases and J 11 bases; nucleotides not matched to a gene: 15. Here the CDR3 reads CAWTPGGQDVGKLFF. The CDR3 DNA follows: TGTGCCTGGACCCCGGGGGGACAGGATGTCGGGAAACTGTTTTTT.

This chain links TRBV27 with TRBJ2-3; 11 bases are shared with TRBD2. Germline V CDR1 and CDR2: MNHEY, SMNVEV (reference sequence). The J segment lost 3 bases and the V segment lost 6 bases, leaving 14 bases of the junction unmatched. The CDR3 runs 18 residues. CDR3 coding DNA: TGTGCCAGCAGGCCATGGGGGCTAGCGGGGGGCGGGACAGATACGCAGTATTTT. Translation: CASRPWGLAGGGTDTQYF.

This chain joins TRBV5-1 and TRBJ1-2; 9 positions agree with TRBD1. The CDR3 spans 13 residues. Losses at the gene ends were 5 bases for V and 5 bases for J; bases not matched to a gene: 4. The germline V gene has CDR1 SGHRS and CDR2 YFSETQ. The CDR3 sequence is CASRRGQGYGYTF. The CDR3 DNA reads TGCGCCAGCAGACGGGGACAGGGTTATGGCTACACCTTC. Variable domain in full (rest from reference TRBV5-1 and TRBJ1-2): KAGVTQTPRYLIKTRGQQVTLSCSPISGHRSVSWYQQTPGQGLQFLFEYFSETQRNKGNFPGRFSGRQFSNSRSEMNVSTLELGDSALYLCASRRGQGYGYTFGSGTRLTVV.

The chain links TRBV6-5 to TRBJ1-1; D call uncertain. CDR3 size: 15 residues. Trimming removed 3 bases from V and 1 base from J, with 12 bases in between. Germline V gene lookup returns CDR1 MNHEY and CDR2 SVGAGI. In DNA, the CDR3 is TGTGCCAGCAGTTATAGCGGCGTTTCGAACACTGAAGCTTTCTTT. Translating gives CASSYSGVSNTEAFF.

This clone was observed a handful of times. V gene TRBV10-3 combines with J gene TRBJ1-1; D not resolved. Per the germline V gene, CDR1 is ENHRY and CDR2 is SYGVKD. The CDR3 has 15 amino acids. V lost 3 bases, J lost 5 bases, and 16 bases lay in between. CDR3 coding DNA: TGTGCCATCAGTGATAGCGGTAAGAGTGGGACTGAAGCTTTCTTT. Translated, it gives CAISDSGKSGTEAFF.

V gene TRBV19 combines with J gene TRBJ1-1; 9 bases match TRBD1. This CDR3 region has 15 residues. With V trimmed by 6 bases and J by 4 bases, 9 bases remained unmatched. Germline lookup yields CDR1 LNHDA and CDR2 SQIVND (reference sequence). This chain's CDR3 is CASRKWDREGTEAFF. For the CDR3, the DNA is TGTGCCAGTAGGAAGTGGGACAGGGAGGGCACTGAAGCTTTCTTT.

The chain is built from TRBV11-2 and TRBJ2-1, with 8 bases that match TRBD1. After removal of 0 bases from V and 2 bases from J, the junction contained 0 bases not matched to a gene. From germline, CDR1 is SGHAT and CDR2 FQNNGV. The CDR3 totals 15 residues. CDR3 in DNA: TGTGCCAGCAGCTTAGAACAGGGGGCCTACAATGAGCAGTTCTTC. It is translated as CASSLEQGAYNEQFF.

This clone was recorded only once. This chain links TRBV12-5 with TRBJ2-1; 14 bases match TRBD2. This CDR3 region has 15 residues. Germline values: CDR1 LGHNT, CDR2 FRNRAP. With V trimmed by 4 bases and J by 10 bases, 6 bases remained unmatched. CDR3 residues: CASGSRLAGGDEQFF. The CDR3 bases are TGTGCTAGTGGTTCTCGACTAGCGGGGGGGGACGAGCAGTTCTTC.

The chain recombines TRBV5-4 with TRBJ2-5, with TRBD2 as a possible D gene (6 bases). The CDR3 extends over 16 amino acids. Germline V CDR1 and CDR2: SGHNT, YYREEE (reference sequence). V was pared by 2 bases and J by 5 bases, with 19 bases between. The CDR3 spells CASSLGRTPGGETQYF. CDR3 bases: TGTGCCAGCAGCTTAGGCCGAACACCTGGAGGGGAGACCCAGTACTTC.

The genes are TRBV5-5 and TRBJ1-1; D uncertain. This CDR3 is 13 amino acids long. Per germline, CDR1 SGHKS and CDR2 YYEKEE (reference sequence). V was cut by 2 bases and J by 1 base, with 6 bases left in between. CDR3 residues: CASSFAGNTEAFF. CDR3 nucleotides: TGTGCCAGCAGCTTTGCAGGGAACACTGAAGCTTTCTTT.

J is TRBJ2-1 and V is TRBV18; 9 bases match TRBD1. The germline V gene has CDR1 KGHSH and CDR2 LQKENI. The trim removed 3 bases at V and 14 bases at J, leaving 14 bases unmatched. This CDR3 region has 15 residues. DNA of the CDR3: TGTGCCAGCTCACCGCCGGAGGACAGGGGATTAAGGGAGTTCTTC. This gives the protein CASSPPEDRGLREFF.

The rearrangement joins TRBV5-8 to TRBJ2-7; D possibly corresponds to TRBD2 (6 bases). V was trimmed by 4 bases and J by 2 bases, leaving 13 bases between them. CDR3 length: 14 residues. From germline, CDR1 is SGHTS and CDR2 YDEGEE. The CDR3 nucleotides are TGTGCCAGCAGCCCCTACTCGGGGGCCTACGAGCAGTACTTC. Its translation: CASSPYSGAYEQYF.

This clone has just one count. The rearrangement joins TRBV4-1 to TRBJ1-6, with TRBD1 identical over 10 bases. The V gene's germline CDR1 is MGHRA and CDR2 YSYEKL. With 4 bases clipped from V and 16 bases from J, the junction kept 7 bases outside the gene matches. This CDR3 is 13 amino acids long. The CDR3 reads CASSPGTGAYLHF. DNA for the CDR3: TGCGCCAGCAGCCCCGGGACAGGGGCCTATCTCCACTTT.